The clone carrying this TCR beta chain was seen a handful of times. Germline-derived CDR1 and CDR2 are LNHNV and YYDKDF (reference sequence). The CDR3 has 14 amino acids. The ends were cut back, 3 bases at V and 9 bases at J, with 12 bases in the middle. The data are from a study of OX40 agonist ivuxolimab in advanced cancers. Study context: Participants, around 80% male, averaged approximately 65 years of age, ranging from about 23 to 79. Three dose-escalation patients had partial responses: one with hepatocellular carcinoma and two with cutaneous melanoma.

Produced via immunoSEQ multiplex PCR; TCRdb's table is partial and in-frame only. In the table there are tens of thousands of clones, 80% of which are singletons. The gene calls are TRBV15 and TRBJ1-6; no firm D call. The receptor's source is an adult with an advanced solid tumor such as melanoma, head and neck, liver or kidney cancer. The starting material was CD4+ or CD8+ T cells sorted from blood, obtained in a trial of the OX40 agonist ivuxolimab. CDR3 bases: TGTGCCACCAGCAGCGGTGGGATGAGTTCACCCCTCCACTTT. Translated, it gives CATSSGGMSSPLHF.